This T cell receptor beta chain was captured by sequencing in a study of blood T cell repertoires in COVID-19. About the study: The origin of the acute and convalescent COVID-19 samples was the United States, Italy and Spain. T cells, B-cell-depleted T cells, or PBMCs supplied cDNA or gDNA.

Per the study methods: Using reference gene primer amplification, nucleated cell counts were estimated. The table came from immunoSEQ multiplex PCR; TCRdb's copy has only in-frame clones and leaves some out. V, J and clone size were drawn from that table, and D and trimming were deduced from the DNA. This sample has 160,000 or so clones; about 90% occur once, and the top ten carry around 3%. This CDR3 region has 15 residues. In germline, CDR1 is KGHSH, CDR2 LQKENI. V lost 2 bases, J lost 5 bases, and 8 bases stayed unmatched. The source is a man in his fifties or sixties with acute or convalescent COVID-19. This chain links TRBV18 with TRBJ1-2; TRBD1 aligns across 7 bases. Specimen: peripheral blood. The CDR3 loop is CASSPDGTAFYGYTF. The CDR3 DNA sequence: TGTGCCAGCTCACCAGATGGGACAGCTTTTTATGGCTACACCTTC.